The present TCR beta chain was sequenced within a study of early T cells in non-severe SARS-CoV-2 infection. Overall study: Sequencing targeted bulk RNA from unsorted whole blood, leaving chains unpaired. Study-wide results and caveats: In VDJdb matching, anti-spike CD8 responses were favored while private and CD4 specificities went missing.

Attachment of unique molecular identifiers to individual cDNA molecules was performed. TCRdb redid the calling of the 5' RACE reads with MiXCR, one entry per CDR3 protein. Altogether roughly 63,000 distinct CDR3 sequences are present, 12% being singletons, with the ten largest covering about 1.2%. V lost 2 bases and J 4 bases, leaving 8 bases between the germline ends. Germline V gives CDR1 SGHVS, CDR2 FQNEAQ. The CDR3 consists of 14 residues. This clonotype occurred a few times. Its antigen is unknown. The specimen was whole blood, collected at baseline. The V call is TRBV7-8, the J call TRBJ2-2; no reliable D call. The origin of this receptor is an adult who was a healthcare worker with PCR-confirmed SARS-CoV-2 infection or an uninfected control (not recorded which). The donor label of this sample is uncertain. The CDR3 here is CASSLFLSTGELFF. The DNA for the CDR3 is TGTGCCAGCAGCTTATTTTTAAGCACCGGGGAGCTGTTTTTT.